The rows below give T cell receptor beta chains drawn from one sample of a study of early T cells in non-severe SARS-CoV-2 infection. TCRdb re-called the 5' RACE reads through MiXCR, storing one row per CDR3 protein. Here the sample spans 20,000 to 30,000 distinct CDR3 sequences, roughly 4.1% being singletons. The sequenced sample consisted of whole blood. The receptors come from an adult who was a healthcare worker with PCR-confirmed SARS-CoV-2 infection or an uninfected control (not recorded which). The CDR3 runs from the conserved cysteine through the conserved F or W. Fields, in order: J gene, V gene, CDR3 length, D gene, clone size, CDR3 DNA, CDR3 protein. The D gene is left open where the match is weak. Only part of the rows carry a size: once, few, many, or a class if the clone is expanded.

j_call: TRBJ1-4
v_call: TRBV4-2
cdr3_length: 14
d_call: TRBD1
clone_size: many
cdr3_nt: TGTGCCAGCAGCCCTGGGACAGGGGCTGAAAAACTGTTTTTT
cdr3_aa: CASSPGTGAEKLFF

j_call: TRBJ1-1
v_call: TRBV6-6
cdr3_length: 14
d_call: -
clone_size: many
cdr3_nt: TGTGCCAGCAGCTCACAGATCCCGAACACTGAAGCTTTCTTT
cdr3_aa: CASSSQIPNTEAFF

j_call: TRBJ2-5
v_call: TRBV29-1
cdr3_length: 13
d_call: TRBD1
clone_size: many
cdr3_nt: TGCAGCGTTTCCGGACAGGGGCAGTGGACCCAGTACTTC
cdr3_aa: CSVSGQGQWTQYF

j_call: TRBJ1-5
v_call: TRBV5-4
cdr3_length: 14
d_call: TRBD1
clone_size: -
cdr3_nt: TGTGCCAGCAGCCGACAGGGTAGCAATCAGCCCCAGCATTTT
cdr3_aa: CASSRQGSNQPQHF

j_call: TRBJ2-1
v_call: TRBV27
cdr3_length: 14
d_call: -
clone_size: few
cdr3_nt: TGTGCCAGCAGTCAGGGGGACTTCTACAATGAGCAGTTCTTC
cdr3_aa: CASSQGDFYNEQFF

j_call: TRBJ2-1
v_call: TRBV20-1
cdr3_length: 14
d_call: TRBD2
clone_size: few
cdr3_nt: TGCAGTGCCTGGACTAGCGGGATGTACTATGAGCAGTTCTTC
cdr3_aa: CSAWTSGMYYEQFF

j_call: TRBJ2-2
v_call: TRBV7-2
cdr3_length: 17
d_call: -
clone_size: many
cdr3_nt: TGTGCCAGCAGCTATCGAAACGTCAGGGCGAACACCGGGGAGCTGTTTTTT
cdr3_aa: CASSYRNVRANTGELFF

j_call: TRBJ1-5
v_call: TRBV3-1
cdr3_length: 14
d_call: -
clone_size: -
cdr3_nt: TGTGTCAGCAGCCCAAGCCAGGGCAATCAGCCCCAGCATTTT
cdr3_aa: CVSSPSQGNQPQHF

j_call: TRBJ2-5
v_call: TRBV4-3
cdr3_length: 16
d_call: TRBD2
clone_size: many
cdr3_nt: TGCGCCAGCAGCCAAGGGACTAGCGGGAGAGAAGAGACCCAGTACTTC
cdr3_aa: CASSQGTSGREETQYF

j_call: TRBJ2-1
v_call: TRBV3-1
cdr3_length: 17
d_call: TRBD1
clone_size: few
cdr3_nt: TGTGCCAGCAGCCAAGATGGCGGGACAGGGGGCCTTCTGGGGCAGTTCTTC
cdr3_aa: CASSQDGGTGGLLGQFF

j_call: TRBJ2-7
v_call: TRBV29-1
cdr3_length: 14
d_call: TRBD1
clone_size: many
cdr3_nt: TGCAGCGTTGAGCTAGGACAGGGTGAAAACGAGCAGTACTTC
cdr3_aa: CSVELGQGENEQYF

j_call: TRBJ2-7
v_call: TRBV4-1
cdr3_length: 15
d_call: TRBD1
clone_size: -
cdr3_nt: TGCGCCAGCAGCCTCCAGACAGGGGGTAGGTACGAGCAGTACTTC
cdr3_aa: CASSLQTGGRYEQYF

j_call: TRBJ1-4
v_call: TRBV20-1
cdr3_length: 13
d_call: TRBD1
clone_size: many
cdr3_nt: TGCAGTGCTAGGGGGACAGGGACTGGAAAACTGTTTTTT
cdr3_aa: CSARGTGTGKLFF

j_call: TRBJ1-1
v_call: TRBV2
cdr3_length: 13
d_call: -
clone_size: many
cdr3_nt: TGTGCCAGCGGTACAGGGAGGGGCACTGAAGCTTTCTTT
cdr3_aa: CASGTGRGTEAFF

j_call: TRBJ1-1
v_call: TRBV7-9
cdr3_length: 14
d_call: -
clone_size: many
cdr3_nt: TGTGCCAGCAGCTTAGACAGGGCGAACACTGAAGCTTTCTTT
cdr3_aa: CASSLDRANTEAFF

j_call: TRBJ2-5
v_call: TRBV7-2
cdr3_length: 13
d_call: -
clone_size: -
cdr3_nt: TGTGCCAGCAGCTTAGGGCAGGAAGAGACCCAGTACTTC
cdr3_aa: CASSLGQEETQYF

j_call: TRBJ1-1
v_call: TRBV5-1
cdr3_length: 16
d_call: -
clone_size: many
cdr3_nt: TGCGCCAGCAGCTCTGCCCCCGGGACCCTGAACACTGAAGCTTTCTTT
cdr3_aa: CASSSAPGTLNTEAFF

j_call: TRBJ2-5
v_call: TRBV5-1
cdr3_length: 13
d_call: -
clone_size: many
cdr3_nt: TGCGCCAGCAGCTTGGGTTTTCAAGAGACCCAGTACTTC
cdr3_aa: CASSLGFQETQYF

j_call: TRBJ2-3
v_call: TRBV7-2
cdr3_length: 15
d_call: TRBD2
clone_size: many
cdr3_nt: TGTGCCAGCAGCCCCCGGACGGGAGGGTCGGATACGCAGTATTTT
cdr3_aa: CASSPRTGGSDTQYF

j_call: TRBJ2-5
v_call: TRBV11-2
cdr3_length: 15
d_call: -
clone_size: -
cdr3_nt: TGTGCCAGCAGCTTAGTAATGGGGGAGCAAGAGACCCAGTACTTC
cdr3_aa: CASSLVMGEQETQYF

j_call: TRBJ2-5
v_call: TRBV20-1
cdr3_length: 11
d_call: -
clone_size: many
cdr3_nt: TGCAGTGCCATTTTTAAGGAGACCCAGTACTTC
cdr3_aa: CSAIFKETQYF

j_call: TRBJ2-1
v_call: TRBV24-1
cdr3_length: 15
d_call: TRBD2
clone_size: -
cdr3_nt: TGTGCCACCAGTGAACCGGGACTAGCGGGGAGTGAGCAGTTCTTC
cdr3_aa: CATSEPGLAGSEQFF

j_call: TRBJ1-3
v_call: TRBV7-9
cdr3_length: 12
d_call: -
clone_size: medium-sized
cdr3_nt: TGTGCCAGCAGCTTCGGGCAAAACACCATATATTTT
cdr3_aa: CASSFGQNTIYF

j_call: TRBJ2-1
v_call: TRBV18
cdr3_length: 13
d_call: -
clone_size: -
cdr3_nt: TGTGCCAGCTCACCATACGAGGGGAATGAGCAGTTCTTC
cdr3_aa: CASSPYEGNEQFF

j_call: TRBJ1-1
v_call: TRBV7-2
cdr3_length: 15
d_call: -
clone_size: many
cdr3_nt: TGTGCCAGCAGCTTAGAACTGGGGTGGAACACTGAAGCTTTCTTT
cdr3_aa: CASSLELGWNTEAFF

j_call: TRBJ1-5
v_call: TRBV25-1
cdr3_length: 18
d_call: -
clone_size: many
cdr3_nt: TGTGCCAGCAGCCTGGGGGGCCCTCCTCCTTATAGCAATCAGCCCCAGCATTTT
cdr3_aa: CASSLGGPPPYSNQPQHF